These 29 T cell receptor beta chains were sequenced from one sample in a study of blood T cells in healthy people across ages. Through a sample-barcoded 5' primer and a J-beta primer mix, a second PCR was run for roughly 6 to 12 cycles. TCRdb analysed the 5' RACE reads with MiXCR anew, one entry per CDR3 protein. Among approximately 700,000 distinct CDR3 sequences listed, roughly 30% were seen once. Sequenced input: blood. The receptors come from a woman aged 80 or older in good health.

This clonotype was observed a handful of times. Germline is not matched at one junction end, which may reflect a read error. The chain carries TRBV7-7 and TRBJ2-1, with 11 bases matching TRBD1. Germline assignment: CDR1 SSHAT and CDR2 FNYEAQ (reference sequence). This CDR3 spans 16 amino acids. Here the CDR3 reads CASSLVSGQGASEQFF. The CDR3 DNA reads TGTGCTAGCAGCCTAGTAAGTGGACAGGGGGCGAGTGAGCAGTTCTTC.

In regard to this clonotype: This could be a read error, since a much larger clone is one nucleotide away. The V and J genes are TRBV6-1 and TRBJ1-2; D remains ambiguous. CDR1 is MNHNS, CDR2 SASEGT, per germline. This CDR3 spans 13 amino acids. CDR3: CAGRILANYGYTF. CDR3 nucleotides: TGTGCCGGCAGGATCCTAGCTAACTATGGCTACACCTTC.

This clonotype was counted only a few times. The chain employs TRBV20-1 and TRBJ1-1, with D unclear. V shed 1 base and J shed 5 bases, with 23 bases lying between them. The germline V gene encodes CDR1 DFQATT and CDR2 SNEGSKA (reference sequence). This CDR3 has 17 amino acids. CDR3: CSARGDRRVALDTEAFF. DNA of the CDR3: TGCAGTGCTAGAGGAGATAGAAGGGTCGCCTTGGATACTGAAGCTTTCTTT.

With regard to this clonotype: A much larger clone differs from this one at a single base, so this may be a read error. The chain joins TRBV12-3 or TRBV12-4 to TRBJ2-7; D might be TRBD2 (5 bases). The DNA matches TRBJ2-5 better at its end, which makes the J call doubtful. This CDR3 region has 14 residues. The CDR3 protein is CASISEGVGETQYF. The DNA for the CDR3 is TGTGCCAGCATTTCAGAGGGAGTTGGAGAGACCCAGTACTTC.

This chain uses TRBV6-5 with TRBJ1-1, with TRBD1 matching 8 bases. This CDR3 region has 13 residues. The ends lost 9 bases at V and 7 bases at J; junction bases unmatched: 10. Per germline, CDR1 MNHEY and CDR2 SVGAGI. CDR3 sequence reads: CASRYRGGNEAFF. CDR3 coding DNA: TGTGCCAGTAGATACAGGGGGGGTAATGAAGCTTTCTTT.

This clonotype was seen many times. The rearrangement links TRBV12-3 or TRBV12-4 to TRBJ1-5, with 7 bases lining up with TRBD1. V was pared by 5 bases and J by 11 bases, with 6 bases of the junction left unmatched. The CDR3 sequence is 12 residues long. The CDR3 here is CASSLRDSTQHF. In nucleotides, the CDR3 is TGTGCCAGCAGTCTCCGGGACAGCACCCAGCATTTT.

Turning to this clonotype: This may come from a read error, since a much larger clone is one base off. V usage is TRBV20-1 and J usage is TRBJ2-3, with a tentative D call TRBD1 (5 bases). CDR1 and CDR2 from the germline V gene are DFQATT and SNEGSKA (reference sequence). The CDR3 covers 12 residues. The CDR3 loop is CSARTRTGTQYF. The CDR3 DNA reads TGCAGTGCCAGAACCCGCACAGGTACGCAGTATTTT.

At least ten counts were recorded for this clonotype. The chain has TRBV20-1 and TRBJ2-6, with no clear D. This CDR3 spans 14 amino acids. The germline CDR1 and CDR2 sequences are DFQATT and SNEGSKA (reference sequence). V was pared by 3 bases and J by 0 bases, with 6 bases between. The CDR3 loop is CSASHGSGANVLTF. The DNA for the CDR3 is TGCAGTGCTAGTCACGGCTCTGGGGCCAACGTCCTGACTTTC.

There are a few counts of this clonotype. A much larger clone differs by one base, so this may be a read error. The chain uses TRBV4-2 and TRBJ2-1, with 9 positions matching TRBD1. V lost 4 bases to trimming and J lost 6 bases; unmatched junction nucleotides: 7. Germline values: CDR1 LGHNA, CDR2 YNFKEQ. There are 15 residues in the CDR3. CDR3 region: CASSPRRTGANEQFF. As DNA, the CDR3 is TGTGCCAGCAGCCCTCGTAGGACAGGGGCCAATGAGCAGTTCTTC.

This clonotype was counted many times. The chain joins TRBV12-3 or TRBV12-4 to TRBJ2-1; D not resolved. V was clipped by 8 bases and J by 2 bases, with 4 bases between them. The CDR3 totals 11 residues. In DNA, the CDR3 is TGTGCCAGCGGTCCCTACAATGAGCAGTTCTTC. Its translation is CASGPYNEQFF.

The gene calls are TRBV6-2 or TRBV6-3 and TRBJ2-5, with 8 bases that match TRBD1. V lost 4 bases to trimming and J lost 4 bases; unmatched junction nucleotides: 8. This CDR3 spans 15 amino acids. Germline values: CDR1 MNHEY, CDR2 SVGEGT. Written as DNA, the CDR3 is TGTGCCAGCAGTTGCCCGACAGGGACAGGAGAGACCCAGTACTTC. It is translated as CASSCPTGTGETQYF.

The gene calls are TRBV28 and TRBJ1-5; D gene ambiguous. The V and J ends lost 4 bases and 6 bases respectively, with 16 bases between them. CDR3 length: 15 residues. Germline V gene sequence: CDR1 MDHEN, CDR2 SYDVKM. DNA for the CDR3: TGTGCCAGCAGTTCCTCCGTGAGGCGGGGTCAGCCCCAGCATTTT. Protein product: CASSSSVRRGQPQHF.

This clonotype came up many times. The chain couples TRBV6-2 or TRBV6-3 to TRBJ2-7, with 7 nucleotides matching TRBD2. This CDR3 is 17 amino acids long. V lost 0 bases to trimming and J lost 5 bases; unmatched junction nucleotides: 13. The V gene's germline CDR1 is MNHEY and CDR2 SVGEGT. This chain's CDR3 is CASSYSPGTGLIDEQYF. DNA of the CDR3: TGTGCCAGCAGTTACTCTCCGGGAACGGGACTAATCGACGAGCAGTACTTC.

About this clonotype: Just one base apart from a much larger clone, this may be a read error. For the CDR3, the DNA is TGTGCCAGCAGCTTAGCGGGGGCGGGGGCTTACAATGAGCAGTACTTC. Translated: CASSLAGAGAYNEQYF. This chain joins TRBV7-2 and TRBJ2-7; D possibly corresponds to TRBD2 (7 bases). The CDR3 has 16 residues. Looked up from germline, CDR1 is SGHTA and CDR2 is FQGNSA. With 0 bases removed from V and 7 bases from J, the gap between germline ends came to 19 bases.

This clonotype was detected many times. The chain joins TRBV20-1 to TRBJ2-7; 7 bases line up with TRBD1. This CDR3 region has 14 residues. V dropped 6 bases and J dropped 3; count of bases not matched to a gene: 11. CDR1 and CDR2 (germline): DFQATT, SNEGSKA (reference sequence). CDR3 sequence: CSAQQGGPFYEQYF. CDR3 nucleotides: TGCAGTGCCCAGCAAGGGGGCCCGTTCTACGAGCAGTACTTC.

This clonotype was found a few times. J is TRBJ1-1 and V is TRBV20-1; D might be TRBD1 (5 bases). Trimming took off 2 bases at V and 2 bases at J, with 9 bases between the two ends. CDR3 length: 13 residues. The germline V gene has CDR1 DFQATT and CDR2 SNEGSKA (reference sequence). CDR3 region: CSARFRGNTEAFF. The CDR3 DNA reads TGCAGTGCTAGATTTAGGGGAAACACTGAAGCTTTCTTT.

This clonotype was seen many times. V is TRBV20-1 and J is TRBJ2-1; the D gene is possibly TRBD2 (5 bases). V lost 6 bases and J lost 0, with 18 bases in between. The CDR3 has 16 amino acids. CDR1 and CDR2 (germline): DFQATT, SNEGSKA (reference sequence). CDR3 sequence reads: CSAPKAGLRSYNEQFF. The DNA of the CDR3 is TGCAGTGCCCCCAAGGCGGGTCTCCGCTCCTACAATGAGCAGTTCTTC.

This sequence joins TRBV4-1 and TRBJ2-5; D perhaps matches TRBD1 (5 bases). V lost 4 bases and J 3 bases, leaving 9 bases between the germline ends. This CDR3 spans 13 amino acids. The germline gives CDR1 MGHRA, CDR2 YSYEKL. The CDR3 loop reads CASSPDSKETQYF. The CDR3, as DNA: TGCGCCAGCAGCCCTGACAGCAAAGAGACCCAGTACTTC.

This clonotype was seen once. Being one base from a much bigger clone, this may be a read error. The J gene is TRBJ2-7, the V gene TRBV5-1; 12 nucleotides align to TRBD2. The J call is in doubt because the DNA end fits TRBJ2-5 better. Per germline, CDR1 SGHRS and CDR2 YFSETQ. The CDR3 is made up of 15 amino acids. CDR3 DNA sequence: TGCGCCACCAAGCTCCTAGCGGGGGGGCAAAAGACCCAGTACTTC. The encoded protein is CATKLLAGGQKTQYF.

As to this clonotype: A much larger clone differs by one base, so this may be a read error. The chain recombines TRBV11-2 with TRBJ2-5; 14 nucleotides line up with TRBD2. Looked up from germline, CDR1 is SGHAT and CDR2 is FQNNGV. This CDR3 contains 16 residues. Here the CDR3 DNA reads TGTGCCAGCAGCCAGGGGACTAGCGGGGGACAAGAGACCCGGTACTTC. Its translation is CASSQGTSGGQETRYF.

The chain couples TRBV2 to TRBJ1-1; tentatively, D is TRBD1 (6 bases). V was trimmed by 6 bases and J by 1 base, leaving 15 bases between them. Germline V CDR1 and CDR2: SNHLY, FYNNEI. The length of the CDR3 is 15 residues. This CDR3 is CASSSSGETNTEAFF. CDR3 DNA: TGTGCCAGCAGCTCCTCAGGGGAAACGAACACTGAAGCTTTCTTT.

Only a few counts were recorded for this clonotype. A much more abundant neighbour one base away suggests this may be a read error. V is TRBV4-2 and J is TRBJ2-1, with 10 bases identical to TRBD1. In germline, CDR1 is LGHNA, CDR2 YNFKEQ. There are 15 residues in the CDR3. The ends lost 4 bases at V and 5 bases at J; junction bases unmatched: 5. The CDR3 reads CASSLGQGVHNEQFF. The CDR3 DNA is TGTGCCAGCAGCCTCGGACAGGGGGTTCACAATGAGCAGTTCTTC.

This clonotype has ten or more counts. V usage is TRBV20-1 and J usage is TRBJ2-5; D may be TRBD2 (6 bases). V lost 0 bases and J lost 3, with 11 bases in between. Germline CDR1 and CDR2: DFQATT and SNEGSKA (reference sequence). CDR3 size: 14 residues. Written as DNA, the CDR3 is TGCAGTGCTAGAGACGCTCGGGGGAAAGAGACCCAGTACTTC. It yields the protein CSARDARGKETQYF.

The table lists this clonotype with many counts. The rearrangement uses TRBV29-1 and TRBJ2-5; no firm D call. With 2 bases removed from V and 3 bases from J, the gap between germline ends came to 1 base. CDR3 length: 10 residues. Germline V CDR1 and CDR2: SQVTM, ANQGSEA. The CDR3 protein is CSVEKETQYF. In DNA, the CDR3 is TGCAGCGTTGAAAAAGAGACCCAGTACTTC.

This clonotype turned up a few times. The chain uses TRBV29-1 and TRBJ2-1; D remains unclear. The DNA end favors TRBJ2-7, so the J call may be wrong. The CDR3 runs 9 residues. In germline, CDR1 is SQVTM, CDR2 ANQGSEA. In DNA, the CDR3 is TGCAGCGACTACAATGAGCAGTACTTC. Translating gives CSDYNEQYF.

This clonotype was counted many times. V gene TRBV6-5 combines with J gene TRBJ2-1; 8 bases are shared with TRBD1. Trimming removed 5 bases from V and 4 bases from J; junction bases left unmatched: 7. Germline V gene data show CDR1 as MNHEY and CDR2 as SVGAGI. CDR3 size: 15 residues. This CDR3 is CASSKRTGYYNEQFF. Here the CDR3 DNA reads TGTGCCAGCAGTAAGCGGACAGGGTATTACAATGAGCAGTTCTTC.

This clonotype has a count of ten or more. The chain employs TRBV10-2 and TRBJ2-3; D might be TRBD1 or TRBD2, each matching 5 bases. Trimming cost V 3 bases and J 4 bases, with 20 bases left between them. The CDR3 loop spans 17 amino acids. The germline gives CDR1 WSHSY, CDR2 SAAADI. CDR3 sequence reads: CASSEVGPGSGADTQYF. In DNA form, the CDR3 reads TGCGCCAGCAGTGAAGTAGGTCCAGGGAGTGGTGCAGATACGCAGTATTTT.

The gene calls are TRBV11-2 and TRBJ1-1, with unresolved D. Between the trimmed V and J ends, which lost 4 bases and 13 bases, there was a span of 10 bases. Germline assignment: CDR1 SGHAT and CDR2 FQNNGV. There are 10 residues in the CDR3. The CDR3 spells CASSSLDVFF. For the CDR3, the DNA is TGTGCCAGCAGCTCCCTGGATGTTTTCTTT.

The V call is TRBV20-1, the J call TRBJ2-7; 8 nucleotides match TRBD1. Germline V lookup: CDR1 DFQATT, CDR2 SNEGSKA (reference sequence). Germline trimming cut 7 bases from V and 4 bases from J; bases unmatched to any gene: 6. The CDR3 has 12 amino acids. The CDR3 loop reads CSGRTGLYEQYF. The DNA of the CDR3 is TGCAGTGGACGGACAGGGTTGTACGAGCAGTACTTC.